This T cell receptor beta chain was documented in a study of T-cell reconstitution after alpha-beta-depleted transplantation in children. In its sample, this clonotype was seen once. Unique molecular identifiers were built into the TCRbeta library. TCRdb passed the PCR reads through MiXCR, listing each CDR3 protein once. The sample lists hundreds of thousands of distinct CDR3 sequences; around 16% were seen once. This receptor was identified in a human donor who donated a stem cell graft to a child with acute lymphoblastic leukemia. The sample consisted of PBMCs from the stem cell graft donor, taken from the stem cell graft.

The CDR3, as DNA: TGTGCCAGCAGTTTATATACCGGGACCGCCAATTACGAGCAGTACTTC. Translation: CASSLYTGTANYEQYF. The chain couples TRBV27 to TRBJ2-7; D possibly matches TRBD1 or TRBD2 (5 bases each). CDR1 and CDR2 from the germline V gene are MNHEY and SMNVEV (reference sequence). The CDR3 has 16 amino acids. V lost 1 base, J lost 4 bases, and 17 bases lay in between.